This T cell receptor (beta chain) stems from a study of vaccination and CD4 T cells after COVID-19. Study details: Median time from second vaccine dose to sampling was roughly 72 days (14 to 241). Some control cultures received a CEFX pool, which served as the positive control. Others received an HIV-1 Nef pool or no peptide. The study, taken as a whole, reports: The rise in median SARS-CoV-2-reactive clonotypes, from approximately 23 to 38, was not significant.

Trimming cost V 5 bases and J 0 bases, with 11 bases left between them. CDR1 SQVTM and CDR2 ANQGSEA come from the germline V gene. The CDR3 loop spans 14 amino acids. Oncomine TCR Beta short-read sequencing was applied to DNA from cultured CD4+ T cells. The template was genomic DNA from cultured CD4+ T cells. From the PCR reads, TCRdb called clonotypes with MiXCR, one entry per CDR3 protein. Here the sample spans under 3,500 distinct CDR3 sequences, roughly 25% being singletons. The sample's treatment: approximately nine-day PBMC culture with coronavirus spike peptide pools or control peptides (ViraFEST assay). As for this clonotype: The antigen remains undetermined.

The genes are TRBV29-1 and TRBJ2-1; D gene ambiguous. This sequence originates from a human donor who had recovered from COVID-19. This specimen was CD4+ T cells from blood, cultured in vitro, taken after SARS-CoV-2 vaccination. The CDR3 DNA is TGCAGCGTTCTACCAGCGAGCTCCTACAATGAGCAGTTCTTC. As protein: CSVLPASSYNEQFF.